What follows describes a single TCR beta chain. The target antigen is unknown. V gave up 0 bases and J gave up 2 bases, with 11 bases separating them. This CDR3 has 15 residues. From germline, CDR1 is GTSNPN and CDR2 SVGIG (reference sequence). This sample was taken from a study of cytomegalovirus exposure and HLA in healthy donors. Points from the study as a whole: The authors judged a highly shared variant cluster likely a sequencing artifact.

PCR was performed using 60 Vbeta and 13 Jbeta primers. The table came from immunoSEQ multiplex PCR; TCRdb's copy has only in-frame clones and leaves some out. The repertoire holds just under 250,000 clones, with around 76% as singletons. What was sequenced was PBMCs. This TCR derives from a woman aged 35 to 49 in good health and CMV-seropositive. The chain has TRBV30 and TRBJ1-5; unclear D gene. CDR3 in amino acids: CAWSVPSIGNQPQHF. DNA of the CDR3: TGTGCCTGGAGTGTTCCCAGTATCGGCAATCAGCCCCAGCATTTT. Full variable domain (missing parts from reference TRBV30 and TRBJ1-5): SQTIHQWPATLVQPVGSPLSLECTVEGTSNPNLYWYRQAAGRGLQLLFYSVGIGQISSEVPQNLSASRPQDRQFILSSKKLLLSDSGFYLCAWSVPSIGNQPQHFGDGTRLSIL.